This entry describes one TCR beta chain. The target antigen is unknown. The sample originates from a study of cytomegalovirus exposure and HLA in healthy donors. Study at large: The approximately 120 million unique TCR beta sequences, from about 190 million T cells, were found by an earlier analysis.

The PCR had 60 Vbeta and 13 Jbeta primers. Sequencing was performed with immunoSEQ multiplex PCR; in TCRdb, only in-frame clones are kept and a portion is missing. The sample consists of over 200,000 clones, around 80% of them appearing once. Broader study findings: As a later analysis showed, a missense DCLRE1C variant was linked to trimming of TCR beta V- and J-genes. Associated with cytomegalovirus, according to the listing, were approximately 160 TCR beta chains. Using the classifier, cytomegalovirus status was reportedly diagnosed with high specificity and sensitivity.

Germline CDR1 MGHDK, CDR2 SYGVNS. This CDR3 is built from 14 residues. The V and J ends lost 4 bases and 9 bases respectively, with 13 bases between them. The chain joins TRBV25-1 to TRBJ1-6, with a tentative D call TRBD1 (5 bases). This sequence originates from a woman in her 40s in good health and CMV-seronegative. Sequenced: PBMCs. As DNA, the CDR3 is TGTGCCAGCAGTGGCGGGACGAGGATTTCACCCCTCCACTTT. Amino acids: CASSGGTRISPLHF.